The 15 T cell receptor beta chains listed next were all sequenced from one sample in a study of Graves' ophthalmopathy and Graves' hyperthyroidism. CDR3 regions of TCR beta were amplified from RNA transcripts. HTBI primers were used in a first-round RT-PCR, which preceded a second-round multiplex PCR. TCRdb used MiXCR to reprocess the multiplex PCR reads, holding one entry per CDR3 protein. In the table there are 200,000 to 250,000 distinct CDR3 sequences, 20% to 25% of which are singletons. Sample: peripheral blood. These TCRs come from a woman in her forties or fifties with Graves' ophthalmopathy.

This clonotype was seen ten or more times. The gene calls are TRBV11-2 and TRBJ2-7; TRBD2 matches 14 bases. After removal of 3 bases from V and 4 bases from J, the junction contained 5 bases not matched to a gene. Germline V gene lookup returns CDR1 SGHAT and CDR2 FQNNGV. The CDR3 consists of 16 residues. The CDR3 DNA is TGTGCCAGCAGCTTGGGACTAGCGGGAGTAAGGTACGAGCAGTACTTC. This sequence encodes CASSLGLAGVRYEQYF. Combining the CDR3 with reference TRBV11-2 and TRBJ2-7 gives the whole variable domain EAGVAQSPRYKIIEKRQSVAFWCNPISGHATLYWYQQILGQGPKLLIQFQNNGVVDDSQLPKDRFSAERLKGVDSTLKIQPAKLEDSAVYLCASSLGLAGVRYEQYFGPGTRLTVT.

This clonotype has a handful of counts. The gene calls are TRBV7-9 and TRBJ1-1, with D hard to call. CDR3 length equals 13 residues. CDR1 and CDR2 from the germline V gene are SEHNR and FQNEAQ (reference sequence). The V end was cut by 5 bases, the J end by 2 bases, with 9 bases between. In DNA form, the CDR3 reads TGTGCCAGCAGCCAAGGGTCCAACACTGAAGCTTTCTTT. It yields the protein CASSQGSNTEAFF. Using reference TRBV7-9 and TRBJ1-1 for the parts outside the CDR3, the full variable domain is DTGVSQNPRHKITKRGQNVTFRCDPISEHNRLYWYRQTLGQGPEFLTYFQNEAQLEKSRLLSDRFSAERPKGSFSTLEIQRTEQGDSAMYLCASSQGSNTEAFFGQGTRLTVV.

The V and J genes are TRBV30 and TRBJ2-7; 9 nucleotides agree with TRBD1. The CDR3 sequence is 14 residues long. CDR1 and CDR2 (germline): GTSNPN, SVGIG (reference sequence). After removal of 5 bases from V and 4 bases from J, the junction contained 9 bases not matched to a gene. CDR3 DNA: TGTGCCTGGGCCCACAGGGGGCTAAGGTACGAGCAGTACTTC. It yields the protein CAWAHRGLRYEQYF. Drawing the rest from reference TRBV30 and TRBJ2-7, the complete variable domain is SQTIHQWPATLVQPVGSPLSLECTVEGTSNPNLYWYRQAAGRGLQLLFYSVGIGQISSEVPQNLSASRPQDRQFILSSKKLLLSDSGFYLCAWAHRGLRYEQYFGPGTRLTVT.

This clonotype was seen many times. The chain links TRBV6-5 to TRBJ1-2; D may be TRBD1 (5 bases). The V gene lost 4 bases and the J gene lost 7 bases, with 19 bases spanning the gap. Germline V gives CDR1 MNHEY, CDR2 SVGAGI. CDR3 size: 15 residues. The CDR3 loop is CASSSLDGGVGGYTF. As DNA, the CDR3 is TGTGCCAGCAGTTCCTTGGATGGAGGGGTCGGTGGCTACACCTTC.

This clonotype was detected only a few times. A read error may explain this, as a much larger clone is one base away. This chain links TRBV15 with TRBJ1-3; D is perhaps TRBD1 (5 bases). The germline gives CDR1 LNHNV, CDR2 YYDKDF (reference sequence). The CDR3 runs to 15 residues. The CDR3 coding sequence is TGTGCCACCAGCAGAGATCAGGGTTCTGGAAACACCATGTATTTT. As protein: CATSRDQGSGNTMYF.

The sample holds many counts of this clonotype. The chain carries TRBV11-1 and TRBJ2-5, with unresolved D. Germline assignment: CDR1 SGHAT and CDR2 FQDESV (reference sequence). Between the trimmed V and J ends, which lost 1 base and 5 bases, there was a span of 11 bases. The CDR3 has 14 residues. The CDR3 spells CASSLVPARETQYF. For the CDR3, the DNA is TGTGCCAGCAGCTTAGTTCCCGCGCGGGAGACCCAGTACTTC.

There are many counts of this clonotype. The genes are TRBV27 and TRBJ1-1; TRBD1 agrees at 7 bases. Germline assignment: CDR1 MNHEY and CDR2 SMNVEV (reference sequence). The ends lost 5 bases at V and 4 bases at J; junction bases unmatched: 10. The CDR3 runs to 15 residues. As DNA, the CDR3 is TGTGCCAGCAGTCCCCTCCGACAGGGTGGCACTGAAGCTTTCTTT. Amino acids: CASSPLRQGGTEAFF.

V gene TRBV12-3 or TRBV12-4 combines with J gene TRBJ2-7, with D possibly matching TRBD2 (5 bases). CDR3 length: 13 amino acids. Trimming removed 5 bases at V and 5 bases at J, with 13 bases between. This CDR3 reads CASSLRRFNEQYF. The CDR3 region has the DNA TGTGCCAGCAGTCTGAGGAGGTTTAACGAGCAGTACTTC.

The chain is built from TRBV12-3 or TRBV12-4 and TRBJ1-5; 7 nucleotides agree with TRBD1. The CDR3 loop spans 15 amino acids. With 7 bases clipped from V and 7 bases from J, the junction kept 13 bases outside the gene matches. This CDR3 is CASMVGTGALQPQHF. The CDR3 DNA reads TGTGCCAGCATGGTTGGAACAGGGGCGTTGCAGCCCCAGCATTTT.

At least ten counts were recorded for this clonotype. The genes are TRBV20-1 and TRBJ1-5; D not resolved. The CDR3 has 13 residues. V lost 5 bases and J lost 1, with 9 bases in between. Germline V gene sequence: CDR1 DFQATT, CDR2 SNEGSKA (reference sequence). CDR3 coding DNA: TGCAGTGCTGCGTCAGGCAGCAATCAGCCCCAGCATTTT. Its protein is CSAASGSNQPQHF.

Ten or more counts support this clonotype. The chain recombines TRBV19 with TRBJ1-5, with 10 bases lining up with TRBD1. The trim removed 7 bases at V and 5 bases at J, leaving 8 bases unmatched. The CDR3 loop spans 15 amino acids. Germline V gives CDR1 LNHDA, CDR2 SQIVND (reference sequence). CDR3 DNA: TGTGCCAGTAATGATGACAGGGGGCATGATCAGCCCCAGCATTTT. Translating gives CASNDDRGHDQPQHF.

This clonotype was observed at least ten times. CDR3: CASSLGGPPGETQYF. The CDR3 nucleotides are TGTGCCAGCAGCTTAGGGGGACCCCCAGGGGAGACCCAGTACTTC. The chain uses TRBV7-8 and TRBJ2-5; perhaps D is TRBD1 or TRBD2 (5 bases each). The length of the CDR3 is 15 residues. V was trimmed by 1 base and J by 5 bases, leaving 14 bases between them. Germline V gene lookup returns CDR1 SGHVS and CDR2 FQNEAQ.

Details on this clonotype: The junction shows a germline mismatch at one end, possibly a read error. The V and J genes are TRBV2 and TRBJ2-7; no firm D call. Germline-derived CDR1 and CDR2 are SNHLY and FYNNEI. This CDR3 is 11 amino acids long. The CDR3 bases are TGTGCCAGCAGTGAAGAGCAGGCCTGGGACTTC. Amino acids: CASSEEQAWDF.

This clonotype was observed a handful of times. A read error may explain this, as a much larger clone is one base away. For the CDR3, the DNA is TGTGCCTGGAGTGAACTAGCGGGATACGGTCCGTACTTC. Its protein product is CAWSELAGYGPYF. The chain employs TRBV30 and TRBJ2-7, with 10 bases matching TRBD2. V lost 1 base and J lost 12; bases outside the gene matches: 9. This CDR3 is built from 13 residues. The germline CDR1 and CDR2 sequences are GTSNPN and SVGIG (reference sequence).

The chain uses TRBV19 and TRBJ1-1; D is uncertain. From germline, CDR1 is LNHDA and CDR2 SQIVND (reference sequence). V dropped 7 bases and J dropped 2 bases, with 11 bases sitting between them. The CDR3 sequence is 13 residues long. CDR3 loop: CASTLKGNTEAFF. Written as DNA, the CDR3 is TGTGCCAGTACCCTAAAGGGTAACACTGAAGCTTTCTTT.